This T cell receptor beta chain was recovered during a study of blood T cell repertoires in COVID-19. Turning to the study itself: COVID-19 samples from acute and convalescent phases originated in the United States, Italy and Spain. T cells, B-cell-depleted T cells, or PBMCs provided the cDNA or gDNA that served as material.

How the authors handled the data: Amplified reference gene primers provided the basis for estimating nucleated cell counts. TCRdb's copy holds only in-frame clones and misses some; the assay was immunoSEQ multiplex PCR. The DNA was the basis for D and trimming; V, J and clone size are from that table. The sample has about 380,000 clones, 85% seen once. V was pared by 6 bases and J by 3 bases, with 9 bases of the junction left unmatched. The CDR3 runs to 14 residues. Per germline, CDR1 SGHNT and CDR2 YYREEE (reference sequence). The sequenced sample was peripheral blood. The chain combines TRBV5-4 with TRBJ2-7; 7 nucleotides match TRBD1. This sequence originates from a woman aged 18-30 years with acute or convalescent COVID-19. The CDR3 loop reads CASNIRGPGYEQYF. The CDR3 DNA follows: TGTGCCAGCAACATTAGGGGGCCCGGCTACGAGCAGTACTTC.